This T cell receptor (beta chain) was captured in a study of CD8+ T cells in alopecia areata. Study-level findings and limits: Normal skin's resident alphabeta T cells are sequenced alongside lesional scalp T cells. Affected scalp, especially in alopecia totalis/universalis, had a higher clonality than normal scalp did. Possibly because of HLA-related factors, TCR sharing was less clear across patients than in mice.

Following RNA extraction, reverse transcription yielded cDNA that acted as the sequencing template. Some clones are missing from TCRdb's copy, which holds only in-frame ones; the method was immunoSEQ multiplex PCR. Seen here are 150,000 or so clones, roughly 48% observed once, and the top ten hold over 5.5%. V trimming: 5 bases; J trimming: 9 bases; junction bases outside the gene matches: 9. The CDR3 sequence is 14 residues long. The germline CDR1 and CDR2 sequences are SEHNR and FQNEAQ (reference sequence). This clone was observed many times. As yet, its antigen is unknown. Collected material from alopecia areata patients comprised lesional scalp punch biopsies and peripheral blood.

The TCR originated in a human donor with alopecia areata. Material: CD4+ T cells sorted from blood. The gene calls are TRBV7-9 and TRBJ2-4; 8 bases line up with TRBD1. CDR3 in amino acids: CASSLTGDYSIQYF. The CDR3 DNA is TGTGCCAGCAGCCTGACAGGGGATTATAGCATTCAGTACTTC.